This entry lists 20 T cell receptor beta chains sequenced from one sample in a study of cytomegalovirus exposure and HLA in healthy donors. With 60 Vbeta and 13 Jbeta primers, the PCR was carried out. Clones were sequenced by immunoSEQ multiplex PCR, and TCRdb holds only the in-frame ones, with some missing. Counted here are approximately 80,000 clones, 65% to 80% occurring once; the ten biggest clones make up 4.2%. Sequences were obtained from PBMCs. The receptors were sampled from a man between 60 and 75 years old in good health and CMV-seronegative.

V gene TRBV6-1 combines with J gene TRBJ2-7, with a possible D match to TRBD1 (7 bases). CDR1 is MNHNS, CDR2 SASEGT, per germline. The V end lost 10 bases, the J end lost 2 bases, and 21 bases lay between the germline ends. The CDR3 spans 15 residues. The CDR3: CAISGRDRNAYEQYF. CDR3 coding DNA: TGTGCCATCTCGGGGCGGGACAGAAATGCCTACGAGCAGTACTTC.

The V call is TRBV9, the J call TRBJ1-1, with D maybe TRBD1 (6 bases). Per the germline V gene, CDR1 is SGDLS and CDR2 is YYNGEE. Deletions cut 4 bases from V and 4 bases from J, with 14 bases between. The CDR3 contains 14 residues. CDR3 amino acids: CASSIGQWGTEAFF. CDR3 DNA: TGTGCCAGCAGCATCGGACAGTGGGGCACTGAAGCTTTCTTT.

In the case of this clone: At one end the junction does not follow the germline gene, possibly because of a read error. The V call is TRBV7-9, the J call TRBJ2-1; TRBD1 matches at 7 bases. The CDR3 is 14 residues long. Per germline, CDR1 SEHNR and CDR2 FQNEAQ (reference sequence). The CDR3 sequence is CSSSLDDRVGEQFF. For the CDR3, the DNA is TGTTCCAGCAGCTTAGACGACAGGGTGGGTGAGCAGTTCTTC.

V usage is TRBV25-1 and J usage is TRBJ2-1; TRBD1 matches at 9 bases. There are 18 residues in the CDR3. V lost 4 bases and J lost 5; bases outside the gene matches: 15. CDR1 MGHDK and CDR2 SYGVNS come from the germline V gene. CDR3 sequence reads: CASSALNRDRVWHNEQFF. The CDR3 region has the DNA TGTGCCAGCAGTGCTTTAAACCGGGACAGGGTTTGGCACAATGAGCAGTTCTTC.

The J gene is TRBJ2-3, the V gene TRBV6-5; D remains unclear. Germline CDR1 MNHEY, CDR2 SVGAGI. This CDR3 comprises 14 residues. V was pared by 2 bases and J by 6 bases, with 12 bases between. CDR3 amino acids: CASSYADSSDTQYF. For the CDR3, the DNA is TGTGCCAGCAGTTACGCCGACTCTTCCGATACGCAGTATTTT.

The gene calls are TRBV7-6 and TRBJ2-1; TRBD1 matches 10 bases. The CDR3 loop spans 13 amino acids. Germline V lookup: CDR1 SGHVS, CDR2 FNYEAQ. J was trimmed by 7 bases and V by 4 bases; bases with no gene match: 1. The CDR3 region is CASSWDRGNEQFF. The CDR3, as DNA: TGTGCCAGCAGCTGGGACAGGGGAAATGAGCAGTTCTTC.

This clone was counted only a few times. The chain joins TRBV4-1 to TRBJ1-4, with D perhaps matching TRBD1 (5 bases). CDR1 MGHRA and CDR2 YSYEKL come from the germline V gene. The CDR3 has 17 amino acids. V was shortened by 1 base and J by 1 base, with 13 bases between the two germline ends. The chain's CDR3 is CASSQVGGKKTNEKLFF. Here the CDR3 DNA reads TGCGCCAGCAGCCAAGTTGGGGGGAAGAAAACTAATGAAAAACTGTTTTTT.

The chain couples TRBV9 to TRBJ1-1, with D tentatively TRBD1 (6 bases). V dropped 3 bases and J dropped 1 base, with 10 bases sitting between them. Germline V gene lookup returns CDR1 SGDLS and CDR2 YYNGEE. The CDR3 length is 14 residues. CDR3 DNA sequence: TGTGCCAGCAGCGCCGGGACAAGGAACACTGAAGCTTTCTTT. Translated, it gives CASSAGTRNTEAFF.

Many counts were recorded for this clone. The rearrangement joins TRBV10-3 to TRBJ2-1; 16 nucleotides match TRBD2. This CDR3 spans 19 amino acids. Trimming at V came to 2 bases and at J to 3 bases, leaving 7 bases not matched to a gene. From germline, CDR1 is ENHRY and CDR2 SYGVKD. CDR3 loop: CAISEPTGTSGGGYNEQFF. In DNA form, the CDR3 reads TGTGCCATCAGTGAGCCCACAGGGACTAGCGGGGGGGGCTACAATGAGCAGTTCTTC.

J is TRBJ2-7 and V is TRBV10-3, with 7 bases fitting TRBD1. The CDR3 totals 14 residues. Germline-derived CDR1 and CDR2 are ENHRY and SYGVKD. Losses at the gene ends were 10 bases for V and 1 base for J; bases not matched to a gene: 10. The CDR3 region has the DNA TGTGCCACCGCTAGCCGGGACAGTTCCTACGAGCAGTACTTC. This gives the protein CATASRDSSYEQYF.

In its sample, this clone was seen once. The chain carries TRBV11-2 and TRBJ2-3; TRBD2 matches at 9 bases. The CDR3 consists of 15 residues. Germline trimming cut 4 bases from V and 3 bases from J; bases unmatched to any gene: 5. The germline gives CDR1 SGHAT, CDR2 FQNNGV. CDR3: CASSSGTSFTDTQYF. CDR3 bases: TGTGCCAGCAGCTCAGGGACTAGCTTTACAGATACGCAGTATTTT.

The chain has TRBV19 and TRBJ1-4; D may be TRBD1 (5 bases). The CDR3 is made up of 18 amino acids. Germline CDR1 reads LNHDA; CDR2 reads SQIVND (reference sequence). V lost 6 bases, J lost 4 bases, and 24 bases lay in between. In nucleotides, the CDR3 is TGTGCCAGTAGCCTAAGGTCAATCCAGGGTACCTTTAATGAAAAACTGTTTTTT. Protein: CASSLRSIQGTFNEKLFF.

This clone came up a few times. The chain combines TRBV19 with TRBJ1-2; 7 bases agree with TRBD1. Germline V gives CDR1 LNHDA, CDR2 SQIVND (reference sequence). The CDR3 has 13 amino acids. V lost 5 bases and J lost 7; bases outside the gene matches: 7. CDR3 in amino acids: CASSRDSVSGYTF. CDR3 in DNA: TGTGCCAGTAGTCGGGACAGTGTCTCTGGCTACACCTTC.

This chain links TRBV28 with TRBJ2-3, with D hard to call. CDR1 is MDHEN and CDR2 is SYDVKM in the germline V gene. The CDR3 is 15 amino acids. Deletions cut 3 bases from V and 1 base from J, with 11 bases between. The CDR3 loop is CASSLGPKGTDTQYF. The DNA for the CDR3 is TGTGCCAGCAGTTTGGGCCCCAAGGGCACAGATACGCAGTATTTT.

The CDR3 spells CASSHKTGGSQPQHF. CDR3 bases: TGTGCCAGCAGCCATAAAACAGGGGGCTCTCAGCCCCAGCATTTT. The rearrangement uses TRBV6-5 and TRBJ1-5, with TRBD1 identical over 9 bases. Per the germline V gene, CDR1 is MNHEY and CDR2 is SVGAGI. V was pared by 6 bases and J by 6 bases, with 9 bases of the junction left unmatched. This CDR3 has 15 residues.

This clone was seen just once. The chain combines TRBV11-3 with TRBJ2-2; 8 bases fit TRBD1. The CDR3 is 14 residues long. The germline CDR1 and CDR2 sequences are SGHNT and YENEEA. Trimming removed 5 bases from V and 7 bases from J; junction bases left unmatched: 6. The CDR3 here is CASSPRTGLGELFF. The CDR3 nucleotides read TGTGCCAGCAGCCCTCGGACAGGGCTCGGGGAGCTGTTTTTT.

The chain combines TRBV5-1 with TRBJ2-3, with D perhaps matching TRBD2 (6 bases). The CDR3 length is 14 residues. CDR1 is SGHRS, CDR2 YFSETQ, per germline. V was clipped by 6 bases and J by 0 bases, with 11 bases between them. CDR3 bases: TGCGCCAGCAAGGAGGGTGTCAGCACAGATACGCAGTATTTT. Amino acid sequence: CASKEGVSTDTQYF.

The J gene is TRBJ2-5, the V gene TRBV5-1; weak D call: TRBD2 (5 bases). V lost 0 bases and J lost 2, with 11 bases in between. This CDR3 is 15 amino acids long. Per germline, CDR1 SGHRS and CDR2 YFSETQ. The chain's CDR3 is CASSLGSGRQETQYF. The DNA of the CDR3 is TGCGCCAGCAGCTTGGGAAGCGGCCGACAAGAGACCCAGTACTTC.

A few counts support this clone. The chain combines TRBV4-1 with TRBJ2-5; 13 bases map to TRBD2. The CDR3 length is 17 residues. V trimming: 0 bases; J trimming: 4 bases; junction bases outside the gene matches: 5. Germline CDR1 is MGHRA and CDR2 is YSYEKL. This CDR3 reads CASSQELAGGPGETQYF. CDR3 DNA: TGCGCCAGCAGCCAAGAACTAGCGGGGGGGCCGGGAGAGACCCAGTACTTC.

CDR3 protein: CASSLAVSYEQYF. CDR3 DNA sequence: TGTGCCAGCAGTCTTGCAGTCTCCTACGAGCAGTACTTC. The chain recombines TRBV27 with TRBJ2-7; D is uncertain. This CDR3 has 13 amino acids. In germline, CDR1 is MNHEY, CDR2 SMNVEV (reference sequence). Trimming stripped 5 bases from V and 0 bases from J, with 8 bases between.